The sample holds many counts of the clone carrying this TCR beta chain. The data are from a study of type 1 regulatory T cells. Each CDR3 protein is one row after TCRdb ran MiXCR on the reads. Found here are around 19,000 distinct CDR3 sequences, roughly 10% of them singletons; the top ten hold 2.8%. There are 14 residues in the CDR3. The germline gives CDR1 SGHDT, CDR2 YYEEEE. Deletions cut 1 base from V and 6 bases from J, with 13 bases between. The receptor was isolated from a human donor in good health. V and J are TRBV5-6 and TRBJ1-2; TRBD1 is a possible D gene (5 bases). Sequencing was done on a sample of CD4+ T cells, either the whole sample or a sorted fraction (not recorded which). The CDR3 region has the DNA TGTGCCAGCAGCTTGAGGAGACAGAGCCATGGCTACACCTTC. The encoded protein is CASSLRRQSHGYTF. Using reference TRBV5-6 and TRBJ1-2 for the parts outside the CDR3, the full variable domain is DAGVTQSPTHLIKTRGQQVTLRCSPKSGHDTVSWYQQALGQGPQFIFQYYEEEERQRGNFPDRFSGHQFPNYSSELNVNALLLGDSALYLCASSLRRQSHGYTFGSGTRLTVV.